A selection of T cell receptor beta chains follows, all from one sample in a study of human T cells and chemical hapten exposure. TCRdb independently ran MiXCR on the RACE reads; one entry per CDR3 protein. The table lists about 76,000 distinct CDR3 sequences, 10% to 15% of them singletons, with around 5.8% in the top ten. Sequenced material: whole blood, taken in connection with sensitization to the hapten diphenylcyclopropenone (DPC). These TCRs come from a woman between 50 and 59 years old with alopecia areata. Some clones in this sample may be carry-over from other donors' samples. Each CDR3 is given with its conserved first and last residue. The order of the fields is J gene, clone size, V gene, D gene, CDR3 protein, CDR3 DNA. D genes are given only for firm matches. Expanded clones get a size class; other rows say once, few or many, or leave the size out.

J gene: TRBJ1-5
clone size: NA
V gene: TRBV18
D gene: NA
CDR3 protein: CASSPLGGGNQPQHF
CDR3 DNA: TGTGCCAGCTCACCATTGGGGGGCGGCAATCAGCCCCAGCATTTT

J gene: TRBJ2-1
clone size: few
V gene: TRBV24-1
D gene: TRBD1
CDR3 protein: CATSDPGQVKGEQFF
CDR3 DNA: TGTGCCACCAGTGATCCGGGACAGGTCAAGGGTGAGCAGTTCTTC

J gene: TRBJ1-5
clone size: NA
V gene: TRBV3-1
D gene: TRBD1
CDR3 protein: CASSQDRGPGQPQHF
CDR3 DNA: TGTGCCAGCAGCCAAGACAGGGGGCCGGGTCAGCCCCAGCATTTT

J gene: TRBJ1-4
clone size: few
V gene: TRBV7-9
D gene: TRBD1
CDR3 protein: CASSLSGGAAAGEKLFF
CDR3 DNA: TGTGCCAGCAGCTTATCAGGGGGCGCGGCGGCCGGAGAAAAACTGTTTTTT

J gene: TRBJ2-6
clone size: few
V gene: TRBV4-1
D gene: NA
CDR3 protein: CASSDRTTGANVLTF
CDR3 DNA: TGCGCCAGCAGCGATAGGACAACTGGGGCCAACGTCCTGACTTTC

J gene: TRBJ1-2
clone size: NA
V gene: TRBV27
D gene: NA
CDR3 protein: CASRLTKTDGYTF
CDR3 DNA: TGTGCCAGCAGATTGACAAAGACAGATGGCTACACCTTC

J gene: TRBJ2-3
clone size: NA
V gene: TRBV29-1
D gene: TRBD2
CDR3 protein: CSVDYSGSTWGTDTQYF
CDR3 DNA: TGCAGCGTTGATTACAGCGGGAGCACTTGGGGCACAGATACGCAGTATTTT

J gene: TRBJ2-7
clone size: many
V gene: TRBV18
D gene: TRBD1
CDR3 protein: CASSPLGDRGSYEQYF
CDR3 DNA: TGTGCCAGCTCCCCCTTGGGGGACAGGGGCTCCTACGAGCAGTACTTC

J gene: TRBJ2-1
clone size: many
V gene: TRBV11-2
D gene: NA
CDR3 protein: CASSARLESSYNEQFF
CDR3 DNA: TGTGCCAGCAGCGCGAGACTAGAGTCCTCCTACAATGAGCAGTTCTTC

J gene: TRBJ1-2
clone size: few
V gene: TRBV5-6
D gene: TRBD1
CDR3 protein: CASSFIDRAFNYGYTF
CDR3 DNA: TGTGCCAGCAGCTTTATTGACAGGGCCTTTAACTATGGCTACACCTTC

J gene: TRBJ2-5
clone size: NA
V gene: TRBV6-6
D gene: TRBD1
CDR3 protein: CASRVTVGQGVETQYF
CDR3 DNA: TGTGCCAGCAGAGTTACCGTGGGACAGGGAGTCGAGACCCAGTACTTC

J gene: TRBJ2-7
clone size: many
V gene: TRBV9
D gene: NA
CDR3 protein: CASSVAQVGYEQYF
CDR3 DNA: TGTGCCAGCAGCGTAGCTCAGGTGGGCTACGAGCAGTACTTC

J gene: TRBJ1-1
clone size: many
V gene: TRBV29-1
D gene: NA
CDR3 protein: CSVGSALNTEAFF
CDR3 DNA: TGCAGCGTTGGTTCGGCGTTGAACACTGAAGCTTTCTTT

J gene: TRBJ1-3
clone size: NA
V gene: TRBV7-9
D gene: NA
CDR3 protein: CASSRELSGNTIYF
CDR3 DNA: TGTGCCAGCAGCCGGGAACTCTCTGGAAACACCATATATTTT

J gene: TRBJ1-1
clone size: many
V gene: TRBV12-3/TRBV12-4
D gene: TRBD1
CDR3 protein: CASRDRETEAFF
CDR3 DNA: TGTGCCAGCAGGGACAGGGAGACTGAAGCTTTCTTT

J gene: TRBJ2-1
clone size: few
V gene: TRBV5-1
D gene: TRBD2
CDR3 protein: CASSWIAGSSYNEQFF
CDR3 DNA: TGCGCCAGCAGCTGGATAGCGGGCAGCTCCTACAATGAGCAGTTCTTC

J gene: TRBJ2-7
clone size: NA
V gene: TRBV9
D gene: NA
CDR3 protein: CASSVGAPQVEQYF
CDR3 DNA: TGTGCCAGCAGCGTAGGGGCTCCCCAGGTGGAGCAGTACTTC

J gene: TRBJ1-6
clone size: many
V gene: TRBV20-1
D gene: NA
CDR3 protein: CSARGPPGTVNSPLHF
CDR3 DNA: TGCAGTGCTAGGGGACCCCCCGGGACGGTTAATTCACCCCTCCACTTT

J gene: TRBJ2-7
clone size: NA
V gene: TRBV7-9
D gene: TRBD2
CDR3 protein: CASSLNVAGAYF
CDR3 DNA: TGTGCCAGCAGCTTAAATGTAGCGGGAGCATACTTC

J gene: TRBJ2-3
clone size: many
V gene: TRBV3-1
D gene: NA
CDR3 protein: CASSQVDRTPDTQYF
CDR3 DNA: TGTGCCAGCAGCCAAGTTGACAGGACCCCAGATACGCAGTATTTT

J gene: TRBJ1-5
clone size: many
V gene: TRBV9
D gene: TRBD1
CDR3 protein: CASIGRTGGVDQPQHF
CDR3 DNA: TGTGCCAGCATCGGAAGGACAGGGGGCGTTGATCAGCCCCAGCATTTT

J gene: TRBJ1-4
clone size: NA
V gene: TRBV20-1
D gene: NA
CDR3 protein: CSARDGREKLFF
CDR3 DNA: TGCAGTGCTAGAGATGGTCGGGAAAAACTGTTTTTT

J gene: TRBJ1-6
clone size: NA
V gene: TRBV6-1
D gene: NA
CDR3 protein: CASSEIFPGSGSPLHF
CDR3 DNA: TGTGCCAGCAGTGAAATATTCCCAGGGTCTGGATCACCCCTCCACTTT

J gene: TRBJ1-1
clone size: NA
V gene: TRBV3-1
D gene: NA
CDR3 protein: CASSQGITGTTEAFF
CDR3 DNA: TGTGCCAGCAGCCAAGGAATTACAGGGACCACTGAAGCTTTCTTT

J gene: TRBJ2-7
clone size: NA
V gene: TRBV7-2
D gene: NA
CDR3 protein: CASSPGHRDGQHF
CDR3 DNA: TGTGCCAGCAGCCCGGGACACCGGGACGGGCAGCACTTC

J gene: TRBJ1-1
clone size: NA
V gene: TRBV28
D gene: NA
CDR3 protein: CASSLQGPRAAFF
CDR3 DNA: TGTGCCAGCAGTCTACAGGGTCCGCGAGCAGCTTTCTTT

J gene: TRBJ2-3
clone size: NA
V gene: TRBV6-1
D gene: NA
CDR3 protein: CASSPRRPSSSTDTQYF
CDR3 DNA: TGTGCCAGCAGTCCCCGTAGACCCTCATCTAGCACAGATACGCAGTATTTT

J gene: TRBJ2-1
clone size: many
V gene: TRBV20-1
D gene: TRBD2
CDR3 protein: CSASLAGGGQFF
CDR3 DNA: TGCAGTGCTTCCCTAGCGGGAGGGGGGCAGTTCTTC

J gene: TRBJ2-7
clone size: few
V gene: TRBV11-2
D gene: NA
CDR3 protein: CASSSRRGPKKTYEQYF
CDR3 DNA: TGTGCCAGCAGCTCCCGCCGAGGTCCAAAAAAAACCTACGAGCAGTACTTC

J gene: TRBJ2-3
clone size: once
V gene: TRBV9
D gene: TRBD2
CDR3 protein: CASSVFPSGNSGTQYF
CDR3 DNA: TGTGCCAGCAGCGTTTTTCCTAGCGGGAATTCAGGTACGCAGTATTTT

J gene: TRBJ2-2
clone size: few
V gene: TRBV2
D gene: TRBD2
CDR3 protein: CASSDPSGGIANTGELFF
CDR3 DNA: TGTGCCAGCAGTGACCCTAGCGGGGGAATCGCGAACACCGGGGAGCTGTTTTTT

J gene: TRBJ2-1
clone size: few
V gene: TRBV18
D gene: NA
CDR3 protein: CATSPGGDPYNEQFF
CDR3 DNA: TGTGCCACCTCACCTGGGGGAGACCCCTACAATGAGCAGTTCTTC

J gene: TRBJ1-2
clone size: NA
V gene: TRBV6-1
D gene: TRBD1
CDR3 protein: CASSERHRGLAYGYTF
CDR3 DNA: TGTGCCAGCAGTGAAAGGCACAGGGGACTTGCCTATGGCTACACCTTC

J gene: TRBJ1-1
clone size: many
V gene: TRBV5-4
D gene: NA
CDR3 protein: CASSLDTGFMNTEAFF
CDR3 DNA: TGTGCCAGCAGCTTGGATACAGGGTTCATGAACACTGAAGCTTTCTTT

J gene: TRBJ1-3
clone size: few
V gene: TRBV6-5
D gene: NA
CDR3 protein: CASSRQGPGNTIYF
CDR3 DNA: TGTGCCAGCAGCCGTCAGGGGCCCGGAAACACCATATATTTT

J gene: TRBJ2-1
clone size: few
V gene: TRBV5-6
D gene: TRBD2
CDR3 protein: CASSRGLAGGLGNEQFF
CDR3 DNA: TGTGCCAGCAGCCGGGGACTAGCGGGAGGTCTAGGCAATGAGCAGTTCTTC

J gene: TRBJ2-3
clone size: many
V gene: TRBV5-1
D gene: NA
CDR3 protein: CASSFEGGAADTQYF
CDR3 DNA: TGCGCCAGCAGCTTTGAGGGAGGTGCCGCGGATACGCAGTATTTT

J gene: TRBJ2-2
clone size: NA
V gene: TRBV6-2/TRBV6-3
D gene: TRBD2
CDR3 protein: CASSYGAGSNTGELFF
CDR3 DNA: TGTGCCAGCAGTTACGGAGCGGGATCTAACACCGGGGAGCTGTTTTTT

J gene: TRBJ2-7
clone size: NA
V gene: TRBV28
D gene: TRBD2
CDR3 protein: CASSLSPSGYEQYF
CDR3 DNA: TGTGCCAGCAGTTTATCACCTAGCGGCTACGAGCAGTACTTC

J gene: TRBJ2-1
clone size: NA
V gene: TRBV29-1
D gene: NA
CDR3 protein: CSVGFLYNEQFF
CDR3 DNA: TGCAGCGTTGGATTCCTGTACAATGAGCAGTTCTTC

J gene: TRBJ2-3
clone size: many
V gene: TRBV3-1
D gene: NA
CDR3 protein: CASSQRGTSTDTQYF
CDR3 DNA: TGTGCCAGCAGCCAACGGGGGACTAGCACAGATACGCAGTATTTT